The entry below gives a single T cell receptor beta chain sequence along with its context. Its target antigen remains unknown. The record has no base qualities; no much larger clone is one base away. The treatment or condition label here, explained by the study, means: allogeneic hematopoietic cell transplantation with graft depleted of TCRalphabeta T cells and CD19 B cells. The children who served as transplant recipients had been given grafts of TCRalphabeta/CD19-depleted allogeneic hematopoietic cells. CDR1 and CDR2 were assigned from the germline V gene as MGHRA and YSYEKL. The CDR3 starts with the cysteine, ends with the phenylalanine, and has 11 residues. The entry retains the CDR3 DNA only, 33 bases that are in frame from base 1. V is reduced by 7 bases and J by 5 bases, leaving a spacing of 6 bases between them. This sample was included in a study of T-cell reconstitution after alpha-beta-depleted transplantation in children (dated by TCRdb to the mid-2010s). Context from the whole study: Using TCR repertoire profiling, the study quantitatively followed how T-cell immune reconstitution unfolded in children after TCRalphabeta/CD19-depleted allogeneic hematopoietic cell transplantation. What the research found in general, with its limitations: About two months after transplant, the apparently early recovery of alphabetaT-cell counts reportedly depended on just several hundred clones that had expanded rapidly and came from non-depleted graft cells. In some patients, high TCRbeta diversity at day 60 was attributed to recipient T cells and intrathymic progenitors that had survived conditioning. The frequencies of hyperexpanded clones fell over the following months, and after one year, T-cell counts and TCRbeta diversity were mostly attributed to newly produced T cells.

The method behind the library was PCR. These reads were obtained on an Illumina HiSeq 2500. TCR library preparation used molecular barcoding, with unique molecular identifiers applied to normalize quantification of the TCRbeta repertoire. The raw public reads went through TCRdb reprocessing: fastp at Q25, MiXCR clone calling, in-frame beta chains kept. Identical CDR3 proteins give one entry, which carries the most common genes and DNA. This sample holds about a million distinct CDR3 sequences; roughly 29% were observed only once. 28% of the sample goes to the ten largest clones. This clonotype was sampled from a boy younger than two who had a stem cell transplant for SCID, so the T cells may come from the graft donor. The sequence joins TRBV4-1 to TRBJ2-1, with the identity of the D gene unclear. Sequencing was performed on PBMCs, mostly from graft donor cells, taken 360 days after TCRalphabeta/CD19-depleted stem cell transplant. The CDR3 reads CASNGDNEQFF. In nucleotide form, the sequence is TGCGCCAGCAACGGAGACAATGAGCAGTTCTTC.